The clone carrying this TCR beta chain was seen a single time. The CDR3 extends over 11 amino acids. Germline V gene sequence: CDR1 SEHNR, CDR2 FQNEAQ (reference sequence). Deletions cut 2 bases from V and 6 bases from J, with 5 bases between. These data originate in a study of T cell responses to AZD1222 COVID-19 vaccine. Repertoires were generated with immunoSEQ multiplex PCR, while TCRdb's copy carries only in-frame clones and drops some. Counted here are about 120,000 clones, about 87% occurring once; the ten biggest clones make up approximately 12%. Source: peripheral blood, taken on day 0 of AZD1222 vaccination. The source is an adult in good health. The chain is built from TRBV7-9 and TRBJ2-7; D gene unclear. CDR3 sequence reads: CASSLTAEQYF. The CDR3 DNA sequence: TGTGCCAGCAGCTTAACAGCCGAGCAGTACTTC.